This T cell receptor beta chain was identified in a study of cytomegalovirus exposure and HLA in healthy donors. PCR was performed using 60 Vbeta and 13 Jbeta primers. Repertoires were generated with immunoSEQ multiplex PCR, while TCRdb's copy carries only in-frame clones and drops some. The sample contains around 200,000 clones, 75% to 85% of which appear only once. Germline CDR1 LGHNA, CDR2 YSLEER. After removal of 1 base from V and 6 bases from J, the junction contained 2 bases not matched to a gene. This CDR3 region has 14 residues. Sequencing was done on a sample of PBMCs. This chain links TRBV4-3 with TRBJ2-2, with 7 bases matching TRBD1. The receptor comes from a boy younger than 18 in good health and CMV-seronegative. CDR3 sequence (DNA): TGCGCCAGCAGCCAAGGTCAGGGGGCCGGGGAGCTGTTTTTT. As protein: CASSQGQGAGELFF.